The T cell receptor (beta chain) under discussion was sequenced for a study of molecular identifiers for immune sequencing clone quantification. For bulk TCR libraries, previously described methods and listed TCR primers were used. One entry per CDR3 protein results from TCRdb running MiXCR on the PCR reads. This table has approximately 37,000 distinct CDR3 sequences, roughly 21% appearing once. Points from the study as a whole: Among effectors, clones above 20 RNA copies held over 98% of molecules; among naive cells, under 1%.

Many counts were recorded for this clonotype. Its antigen remains unknown. Sequences were obtained from naive CD8+ T cells from blood, with Jurkat cell RNA spiked in. Documented subset: FACS-sorted CD8+CD4-CCR7+CD45RA+ naive T cells. This TCR was recovered from a human donor in good health. Some libraries in this study had Jurkat cell RNA spiked in.

The CDR3 sequence is CSARETSGDTQYF. In nucleotides, the CDR3 is TGCAGTGCTAGAGAGACTAGCGGAGATACGCAGTATTTT. The chain has TRBV20-1 and TRBJ2-3; 9 bases agree with TRBD2. Germline trimming cut 0 bases from V and 5 bases from J; bases unmatched to any gene: 0. Germline V gene data show CDR1 as DFQATT and CDR2 as SNEGSKA (reference sequence). The CDR3 runs 13 residues.